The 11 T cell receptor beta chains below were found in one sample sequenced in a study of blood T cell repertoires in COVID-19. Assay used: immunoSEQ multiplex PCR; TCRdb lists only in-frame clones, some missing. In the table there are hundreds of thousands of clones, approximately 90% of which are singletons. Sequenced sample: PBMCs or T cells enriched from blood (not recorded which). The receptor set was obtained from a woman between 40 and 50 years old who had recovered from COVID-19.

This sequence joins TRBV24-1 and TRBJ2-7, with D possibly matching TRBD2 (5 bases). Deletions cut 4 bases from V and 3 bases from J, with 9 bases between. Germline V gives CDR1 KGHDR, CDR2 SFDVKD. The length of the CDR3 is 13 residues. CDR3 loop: CATSDPEGYEQYF. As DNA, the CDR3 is TGTGCCACCAGTGACCCTGAGGGCTACGAGCAGTACTTC.

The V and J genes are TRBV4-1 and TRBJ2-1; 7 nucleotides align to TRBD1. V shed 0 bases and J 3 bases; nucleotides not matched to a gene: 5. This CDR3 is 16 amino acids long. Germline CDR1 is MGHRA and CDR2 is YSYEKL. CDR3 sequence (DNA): TGCGCCAGCAGCCAAGAAAGTCCAGGGGGCTACAATGAGCAGTTCTTC. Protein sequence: CASSQESPGGYNEQFF.

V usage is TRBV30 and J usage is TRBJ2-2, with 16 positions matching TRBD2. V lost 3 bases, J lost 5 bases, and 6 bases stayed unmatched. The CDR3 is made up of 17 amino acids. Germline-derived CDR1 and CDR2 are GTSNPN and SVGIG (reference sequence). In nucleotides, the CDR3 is TGTGCCTGGAGCCCGGGACTAGCGGGAGGGCGGACCGGGGAGCTGTTTTTT. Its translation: CAWSPGLAGGRTGELFF.

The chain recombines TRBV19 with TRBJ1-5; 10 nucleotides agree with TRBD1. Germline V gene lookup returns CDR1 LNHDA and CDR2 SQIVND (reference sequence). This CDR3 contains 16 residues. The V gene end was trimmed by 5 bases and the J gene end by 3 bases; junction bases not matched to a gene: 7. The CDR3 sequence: CASSRPGQGPNQPQHF. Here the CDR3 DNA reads TGTGCCAGTAGTCGCCCGGGACAGGGGCCCAATCAGCCCCAGCATTTT.

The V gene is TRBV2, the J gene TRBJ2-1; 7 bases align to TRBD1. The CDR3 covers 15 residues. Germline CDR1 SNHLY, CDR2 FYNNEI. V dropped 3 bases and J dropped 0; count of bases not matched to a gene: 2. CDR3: CASSDGQVSYNEQFF. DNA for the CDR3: TGTGCCAGCAGTGACGGACAGGTCTCCTACAATGAGCAGTTCTTC.

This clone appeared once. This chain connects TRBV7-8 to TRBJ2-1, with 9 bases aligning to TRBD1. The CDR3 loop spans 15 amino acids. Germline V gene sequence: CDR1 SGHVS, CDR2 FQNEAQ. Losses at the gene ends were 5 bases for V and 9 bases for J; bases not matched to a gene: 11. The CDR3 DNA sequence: TGTGCCAGCAGCCGGGCCGGGACAGGGAACGGTGAGCAGTTCTTC. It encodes CASSRAGTGNGEQFF.

The CDR3, as DNA: TGTGCCAGCAGCGCCCACAGGGTGGGAGAGACCCAGTACTTC. Translated: CASSAHRVGETQYF. The chain has TRBV9 and TRBJ2-5; D might be TRBD1 (6 bases). The CDR3 is made up of 14 amino acids. Between the trimmed V and J ends, which lost 3 bases and 4 bases, there was a span of 13 bases. Germline V CDR1 and CDR2: SGDLS, YYNGEE.

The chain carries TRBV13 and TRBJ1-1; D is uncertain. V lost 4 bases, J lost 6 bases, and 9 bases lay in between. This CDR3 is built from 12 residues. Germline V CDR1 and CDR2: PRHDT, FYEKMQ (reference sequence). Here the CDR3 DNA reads TGTGCCAGCAGCTCCCGGGTGGCTGAAGCTTTCTTT. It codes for CASSSRVAEAFF.

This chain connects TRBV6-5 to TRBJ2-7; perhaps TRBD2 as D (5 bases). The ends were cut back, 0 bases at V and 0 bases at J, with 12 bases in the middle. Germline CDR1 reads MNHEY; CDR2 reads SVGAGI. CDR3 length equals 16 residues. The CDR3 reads CASSYSRIGDSYEQYF. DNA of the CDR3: TGTGCCAGCAGTTACTCGAGAATCGGGGACTCCTACGAGCAGTACTTC.

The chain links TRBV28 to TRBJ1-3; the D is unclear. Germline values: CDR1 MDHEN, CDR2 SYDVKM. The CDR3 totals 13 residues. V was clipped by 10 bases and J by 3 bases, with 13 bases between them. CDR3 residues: CATSGRLGNTIYF. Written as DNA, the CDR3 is TGTGCCACCTCAGGCAGGCTTGGAAACACCATATATTTT.

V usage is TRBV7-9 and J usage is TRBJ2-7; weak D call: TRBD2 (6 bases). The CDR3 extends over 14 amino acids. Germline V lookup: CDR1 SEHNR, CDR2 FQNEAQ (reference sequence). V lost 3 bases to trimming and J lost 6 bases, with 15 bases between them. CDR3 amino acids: CASSFEGTGGEQYF. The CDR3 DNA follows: TGTGCCAGCAGCTTCGAAGGAACCGGGGGCGAGCAGTACTTC.